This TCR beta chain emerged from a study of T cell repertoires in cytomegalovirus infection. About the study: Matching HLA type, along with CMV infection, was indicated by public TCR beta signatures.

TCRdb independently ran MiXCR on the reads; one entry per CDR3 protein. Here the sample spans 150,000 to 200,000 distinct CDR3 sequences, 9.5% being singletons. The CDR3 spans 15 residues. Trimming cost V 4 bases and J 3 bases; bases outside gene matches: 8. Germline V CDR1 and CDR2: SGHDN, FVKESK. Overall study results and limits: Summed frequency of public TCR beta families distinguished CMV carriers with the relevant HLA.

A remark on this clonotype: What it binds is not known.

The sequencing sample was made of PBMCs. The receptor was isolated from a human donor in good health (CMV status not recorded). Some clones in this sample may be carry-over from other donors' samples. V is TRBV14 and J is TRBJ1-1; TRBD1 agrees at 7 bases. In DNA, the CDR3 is TGTGCCAGCAGCCCATACAGGGGAGGAGACACTGAAGCTTTCTTT. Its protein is CASSPYRGGDTEAFF.